The 13 T cell receptor beta chains below were found in one sample sequenced in a study of cytomegalovirus exposure and HLA in healthy donors (dated by TCRdb to about 2017). The library came from the immunoSEQ multiplex PCR assay. The multiplex PCR relied on a mix of 60 forward primers for TCR Vbeta segments and 13 reverse primers for TCR Jbeta segments. Held by TCRdb, this immuneACCESS table contains in-frame sequences only and omits some clones. Under half of the omission traces to an unresolved V gene where checked; the cause of the rest is unknown. The sample table records approximately 170,000 clones; roughly 80% of these occur just once. The leading ten clones occupy approximately 0.8% of the sample. Material for sequencing was PBMCs. Receptors originate from a woman between 18 and 30 years old in good health and CMV-seronegative.

This clone is a singleton in its sample. The rearrangement links TRBV5-1 to TRBJ2-3; 9 bases line up with TRBD2. The CDR3 runs to 16 residues. V dropped 0 bases and J dropped 1; count of bases not matched to a gene: 3. CDR1 is SGHRS, CDR2 YFSETQ, per germline. CDR3 bases: TGCGCCAGCAGCTTGGTTGCTAGCGGGGGCACAGATACGCAGTATTTT. Protein sequence: CASSLVASGGTDTQYF.

V usage is TRBV28 and J usage is TRBJ2-3, with 14 bases matching TRBD2. V dropped 7 bases and J dropped 0; count of bases not matched to a gene: 9. Germline V lookup: CDR1 MDHEN, CDR2 SYDVKM. The CDR3 loop spans 18 amino acids. The CDR3 region has the DNA TGTGCCAGCACCCCACCGGGACTAGCGGGAGCGAGCACAGATACGCAGTATTTT. As protein: CASTPPGLAGASTDTQYF.

This clone occurred a few times. Other DNA sequences within the sample encode an identical CDR3. This rearrangement joins TRBV19 to TRBJ2-6; a weak D match, TRBD2 (5 bases). Between the trimmed V and J ends, which lost 4 bases and 2 bases, there was a span of 6 bases. The CDR3 runs to 14 residues. CDR1 LNHDA and CDR2 SQIVND come from the germline V gene (reference sequence). The CDR3 reads CASSTSPGANVLTF. Written as DNA, the CDR3 is TGTGCCAGTAGTACTAGCCCTGGGGCCAACGTCCTGACTTTC.

The chain couples TRBV6-5 to TRBJ2-7, with TRBD2 matching 14 bases. The CDR3 is 15 residues long. Losses at the gene ends were 5 bases for V and 9 bases for J; bases not matched to a gene: 9. Germline V gives CDR1 MNHEY, CDR2 SVGAGI. The CDR3 reads CASSTPGTSGRGQYF. DNA of the CDR3: TGTGCCAGCAGTACCCCCGGGACTAGCGGGAGAGGGCAGTACTTC.

The chain has TRBV9 and TRBJ2-1; the D gene is possibly TRBD2 (5 bases). Germline loops: CDR1 SGDLS, CDR2 YYNGEE. The V and J ends lost 3 bases and 7 bases respectively, with 11 bases between them. The CDR3 has 13 residues. CDR3 residues: CASSAARGNEQFF. The CDR3 region has the DNA TGTGCCAGCAGCGCGGCCCGGGGAAATGAGCAGTTCTTC.

J is TRBJ1-2 and V is TRBV28; D remains unclear. Trimming cost V 1 base and J 8 bases, with 5 bases left between them. Germline values: CDR1 MDHEN, CDR2 SYDVKM. The CDR3 length is 11 residues. DNA of the CDR3: TGTGCCAGCAGTTTATTCCAGGGCTACACCTTC. Protein product: CASSLFQGYTF.

This chain links TRBV13 with TRBJ1-1; TRBD1 agrees at 8 bases. Germline-derived CDR1 and CDR2 are PRHDT and FYEKMQ (reference sequence). This CDR3 comprises 15 residues. Trimming cost V 2 bases and J 7 bases; bases outside gene matches: 9. In DNA, the CDR3 is TGTGCCAGCAGCTTAATTGGGACAGGAAGGGGTGAAGCTTTCTTT. This translates into CASSLIGTGRGEAFF.

V is TRBV28 and J is TRBJ1-2; the match to TRBD1 covers 8 bases. The trim removed 5 bases at V and 7 bases at J, leaving 9 bases unmatched. Germline V lookup: CDR1 MDHEN, CDR2 SYDVKM. This CDR3 is built from 14 residues. Here the CDR3 DNA reads TGTGCCAGCAGTGGAGGGCAGGGGGCTGGTGGCTACACCTTC. It yields the protein CASSGGQGAGGYTF.

The chain links TRBV10-3 to TRBJ1-1; D gene unclear. The CDR3 loop spans 14 amino acids. V was pared by 4 bases and J by 3 bases, with 12 bases between. Germline CDR1 reads ENHRY; CDR2 reads SYGVKD. Written as DNA, the CDR3 is TGTGCCATCAGTGTTTCAGCAGGTGACACTGAAGCTTTCTTT. As protein: CAISVSAGDTEAFF.

The genes are TRBV4-1 and TRBJ1-4; tentative D call: TRBD1 (6 bases). Trimming pared 2 bases from V and 1 base from J, leaving 11 bases between. The CDR3 spans 16 residues. The germline CDR1 and CDR2 sequences are MGHRA and YSYEKL. As DNA, the CDR3 is TGCGCCAGCAGCCAACAGTACAGGGAAACTAATGAAAAACTGTTTTTT. Translation: CASSQQYRETNEKLFF.

The chain combines TRBV18 with TRBJ2-7; a weak D match, TRBD1 (6 bases). Germline V lookup: CDR1 KGHSH, CDR2 LQKENI. The germline V and J ends were trimmed by 2 bases and 5 bases, with 10 bases remaining between them. The CDR3 totals 13 residues. CDR3 in DNA: TGTGCCAGCTCACCAGGGACACCGAACGAGCAGTACTTC. This sequence encodes CASSPGTPNEQYF.

The V and J genes are TRBV2 and TRBJ2-1, with 14 bases aligning to TRBD2. CDR1 is SNHLY, CDR2 FYNNEI, per germline. The J segment lost 6 bases and the V segment lost 7 bases, leaving 5 bases of the junction unmatched. This CDR3 is built from 15 residues. The CDR3: CASISGTSGGNEQFF. Written as DNA, the CDR3 is TGTGCCAGCATTTCCGGGACTAGCGGGGGCAATGAGCAGTTCTTC.

V gene TRBV27 combines with J gene TRBJ2-7; possible D gene TRBD1, 6 bases. Deletions cut 3 bases from V and 4 bases from J, with 16 bases between. This CDR3 spans 15 amino acids. Germline loops: CDR1 MNHEY, CDR2 SMNVEV (reference sequence). CDR3 nucleotides: TGTGCCAGCAGTTTCGGCAGGGGCAGTGCGTACGAGCAGTACTTC. Protein sequence: CASSFGRGSAYEQYF.